The clone carrying this T cell receptor (beta chain) was recorded a few times. Authors' processing steps: Cell counts per sample came from amplifying reference gene primers. Only in-frame clones appear in the TCRdb table, and some are missing; sequencing was by immunoSEQ multiplex PCR. The V and J calls and clone size come from that table; D and trimming were worked out from the DNA. The data contain 200,000 to 300,000 clones, nearly 90% of them singletons. This sample is part of a study of blood T cell repertoires in COVID-19. For the study at large: Acute and convalescent COVID-19 samples came from the United States, Italy and Spain. Sample material is recorded as cDNA or gDNA derived from T cells, B-cell-depleted T cells, or PBMCs.

The TCR was taken from a woman aged 30 to 39 with acute or convalescent COVID-19. Specimen: peripheral blood.

CDR3 protein: CASKVFGNQPQHF. The CDR3 nucleotides are TGTGCCAGCAAAGTTTTCGGTAATCAGCCCCAGCATTTT. The chain has TRBV6-5 and TRBJ1-5, with D unresolved. This CDR3 contains 13 residues. V was trimmed by 7 bases and J by 4 bases, leaving 11 bases between them. Looked up from germline, CDR1 is MNHEY and CDR2 is SVGAGI.